These 9 T cell receptor beta chains came from one sample sequenced in a study of cytomegalovirus exposure and HLA in healthy donors. The assay was immunoSEQ multiplex PCR, and TCRdb's table has in-frame clones only and misses some. The sample includes 250,000 to 400,000 clones, roughly 90% seen only once; the top ten take approximately 1.2%. Sequences were obtained from PBMCs. Receptors originate from a woman under 40 in good health and CMV-seropositive.

The chain carries TRBV7-6 and TRBJ2-2; D possibly corresponds to TRBD1 (6 bases). The V gene lost 4 bases and the J gene lost 6 bases, with 9 bases spanning the gap. The CDR3 covers 13 residues. CDR1 is SGHVS and CDR2 is FNYEAQ in the germline V gene. CDR3 amino acids: CASSSPGAGELFF. In DNA, the CDR3 is TGTGCCAGCAGCTCCCCAGGGGCCGGGGAGCTGTTTTTT.

V is TRBV23-1 and J is TRBJ1-5; D gene unclear. TRBV23-1 is identified as an open reading frame with a role that is uncertain. The CDR3 spans 15 residues. V lost 3 bases and J lost 9, with 18 bases in between. CDR3 in DNA: TGCGCCAGCAGTCACTTCTTGACGTCGCGGAGGCCCCAGCATTTT. Translating gives CASSHFLTSRRPQHF.

The genes are TRBV18 and TRBJ1-1; D remains ambiguous. V lost 3 bases and J lost 0, with 11 bases in between. The V gene's germline CDR1 is KGHSH and CDR2 LQKENI. The CDR3 totals 15 residues. This CDR3 reads CASSPSFAVNTEAFF. CDR3 DNA: TGTGCCAGCTCACCGTCCTTCGCCGTGAACACTGAAGCTTTCTTT.

This sequence joins TRBV29-1 and TRBJ2-3; 10 bases are a match to TRBD1. Germline CDR1 reads SQVTM; CDR2 reads ANQGSEA. After removal of 6 bases from V and 1 base from J, the junction contained 7 bases not matched to a gene. The CDR3 sequence is 15 residues long. The CDR3 DNA reads as TGCAGCGTAACGGGACAGGGGATTGGCACAGATACGCAGTATTTT. This codes for CSVTGQGIGTDTQYF.

The rearrangement joins TRBV25-1 to TRBJ2-2, with D perhaps TRBD2 (6 bases). Germline values: CDR1 MGHDK, CDR2 SYGVNS. The V and J ends lost 0 bases and 4 bases respectively, with 15 bases between them. CDR3 length: 17 amino acids. In nucleotides, the CDR3 is TGTGCCAGCAGTGAATATATTCTCAGGGACTTCACCGGGGAGCTGTTTTTT. As protein: CASSEYILRDFTGELFF.

The count of this clone is one. The chain combines TRBV6-5 with TRBJ2-3; D perhaps matches TRBD1 (6 bases). The CDR3 spans 15 residues. V was trimmed by 5 bases and J by 2 bases, leaving 14 bases between them. Germline V gene sequence: CDR1 MNHEY, CDR2 SVGAGI. The CDR3 nucleotides read TGTGCCAGCAGTCACCGGGACACCTACACAGATACGCAGTATTTT. The encoded protein is CASSHRDTYTDTQYF.

The table lists this clone with a count of one. The chain is built from TRBV9 and TRBJ2-1; D gene ambiguous. V shed 0 bases and J shed 0 bases, with 7 bases lying between them. Germline V gene lookup returns CDR1 SGDLS and CDR2 YYNGEE. This CDR3 has 15 amino acids. The CDR3 DNA is TGTGCCAGCAGCGTAGGGCTGATCTCCTACAATGAGCAGTTCTTC. It codes for CASSVGLISYNEQFF.

This clone occurred once. The chain uses TRBV7-9 and TRBJ2-2; 9 positions agree with TRBD1. V trimming: 8 bases; J trimming: 5 bases; junction bases outside the gene matches: 0. The germline V gene has CDR1 SEHNR and CDR2 FQNEAQ (reference sequence). CDR3 length: 12 residues. CDR3: CASGQGTGELFF. In nucleotides, the CDR3 is TGTGCCAGCGGACAGGGGACCGGGGAGCTGTTTTTT.

This chain links TRBV29-1 with TRBJ1-1; 7 bases line up with TRBD1. Germline CDR1 is SQVTM and CDR2 is ANQGSEA. The CDR3 runs to 13 residues. The ends lost 6 bases at V and 0 bases at J; junction bases unmatched: 4. CDR3 loop: CSVEGAVNTEAFF. DNA of the CDR3: TGCAGCGTGGAGGGGGCAGTGAACACTGAAGCTTTCTTT. Using reference TRBV29-1 and TRBJ1-1 for the parts outside the CDR3, the full variable domain is SAVISQKPSRDICQRGTSLTIQCQVDSQVTMMFWYRQQPGQSLTLIATANQGSEATYESGFVIDKFPISRPNLTFSTLTVSNMSPEDSSIYLCSVEGAVNTEAFFGQGTRLTVV.